Listed here is a single T cell receptor beta chain. Its antigen is unidentified. Survey-level TCR-beta sequencing used DNA from CEF-cultured naive and memory CD4+ T cells. The protocol was immunoSEQ multiplex PCR, while the TCRdb copy is restricted to in-frame clones and leaves out a portion. In the table there are around 41,000 clones, approximately 80% of which are singletons. These data originate in a study of CD4 T cells in relation to SARS-CoV-2 and coronaviruses. Study-wide context: TCR beta CDR3s were sequenced after approximately 9-day antigen culture of PBMCs. The restricting HLA molecule for shared crossreactive spike epitopes was mapped. Whole-study findings and limits: Each donor contributed either pre-pandemic or post-infection samples, not both.

Germline CDR1 and CDR2: MNHEY and SMNVEV (reference sequence). This CDR3 region has 12 residues. The germline V and J ends were trimmed by 2 bases and 7 bases, with 6 bases remaining between them. The clonotype originates from an adult with COVID-19. The gene calls are TRBV27 and TRBJ2-1; D is unresolved. Sequencing was done on a sample of naive CD4+ T cells from PBMCs, cultured in vitro. Subset meaning: naive CD4+ T cells isolated by negative enrichment. CDR3 DNA sequence: TGTGCCAGCAGTTTAAATAGGAATGAGCAGTTCTTC. Translating it yields CASSLNRNEQFF.